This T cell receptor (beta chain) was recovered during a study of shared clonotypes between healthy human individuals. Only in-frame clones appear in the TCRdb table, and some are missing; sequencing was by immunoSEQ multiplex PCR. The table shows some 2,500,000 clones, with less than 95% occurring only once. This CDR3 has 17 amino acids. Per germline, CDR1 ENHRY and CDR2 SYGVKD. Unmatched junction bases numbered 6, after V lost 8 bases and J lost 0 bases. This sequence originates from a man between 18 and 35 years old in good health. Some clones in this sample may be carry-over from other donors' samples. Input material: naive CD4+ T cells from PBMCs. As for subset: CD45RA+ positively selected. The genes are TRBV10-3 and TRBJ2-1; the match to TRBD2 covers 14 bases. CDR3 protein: CAIAGTSGRSSYNEQFF. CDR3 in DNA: TGTGCCATCGCAGGGACTAGCGGGAGAAGCTCCTACAATGAGCAGTTCTTC.